Shown below are 29 T cell receptor beta chains from a single sample sequenced in a study of T cells in Graves' hyperthyroidism and ophthalmopathy. Amplification targeted TCR beta CDR3 regions from RNA transcripts. The TCR CDR3 was amplified in a first-round RT-PCR using the HTBI primer set. TCRdb reprocessed the multiplex PCR reads via MiXCR and lists one record per CDR3 protein. The table lists hundreds of thousands of distinct CDR3 sequences, 45% of them singletons, with more than 7% in the top ten. The sample was peripheral blood or thyroid tissue (not recorded which). The receptors were sampled from an adult man with Graves' disease, either hyperthyroidism or ophthalmopathy (not recorded which).

This clonotype showed up just a few times. The CDR3 region has the DNA TGTGCCAGCAGCCAAGATCCAACTAGCGGAACCTACGAGCAGTACTTC. This sequence encodes CASSQDPTSGTYEQYF. This chain connects TRBV7-8 to TRBJ2-7, with TRBD2 matching over 8 bases. This CDR3 region has 16 residues. V shed 5 bases and J 2 bases; nucleotides not matched to a gene: 11. The germline CDR1 and CDR2 sequences are SGHVS and FQNEAQ.

This clonotype was seen many times. This chain uses TRBV29-1 with TRBJ1-5; a possible D gene is TRBD1 (5 bases). The V gene lost 5 bases and the J gene lost 7 bases, with 15 bases spanning the gap. The CDR3 is made up of 13 amino acids. Germline V gene sequence: CDR1 SQVTM, CDR2 ANQGSEA. The CDR3 spells CSVSSGSGQPQHF. CDR3 coding DNA: TGCAGCGTTAGTTCAGGGTCAGGCCAGCCCCAGCATTTT.

Concerning this clonotype: The junction departs from the called germline gene at one end, perhaps through a read error. The chain couples TRBV7-2 to TRBJ2-5; D remains unclear. The germline V gene has CDR1 SGHTA and CDR2 FQGNSA. The CDR3 runs to 9 residues. The CDR3 loop is CASSFLPRF. DNA of the CDR3: TGTGCCAGCAGCTTTTTACCACGATTC.

The table lists this clonotype with many counts. V is TRBV7-3 and J is TRBJ1-6; no reliable D call. Trimming pared 3 bases from V and 5 bases from J, leaving 5 bases between. Germline V gene sequence: CDR1 SGHTA, CDR2 FQGTGA. The CDR3 consists of 13 residues. The CDR3 loop reads CASSFGHNSPLHF. DNA for the CDR3: TGTGCCAGCAGCTTCGGACATAATTCACCCCTCCACTTT.

This clonotype showed up many times. This rearrangement joins TRBV29-1 to TRBJ2-2, with D uncertain. The V end lost 4 bases, the J end lost 0 bases, and 9 bases lay between the germline ends. This CDR3 is 14 amino acids long. CDR1 and CDR2 from the germline V gene are SQVTM and ANQGSEA. The CDR3 sequence is CSVGMASNTGELFF. CDR3 sequence (DNA): TGCAGCGTTGGAATGGCGTCGAACACCGGGGAGCTGTTTTTT.

V is TRBV2 and J is TRBJ1-1; perhaps TRBD1 as D (6 bases). The CDR3 covers 15 residues. In germline, CDR1 is SNHLY, CDR2 FYNNEI. V lost 7 bases, J lost 0 bases, and 15 bases lay in between. The CDR3 nucleotides are TGTGCCAGCACCCCCGCGGGGGGCATGAACACTGAAGCTTTCTTT. Protein: CASTPAGGMNTEAFF.

This chain links TRBV9 with TRBJ1-1; D unclear. Germline V gives CDR1 SGDLS, CDR2 YYNGEE. The CDR3 extends over 16 amino acids. Trimming took 4 bases from V and 0 from J, leaving 16 bases between them. For the CDR3, the DNA is TGTGCCAGCAGCCCTAGGGAGGTCCCAATGAACACTGAAGCTTTCTTT. This sequence encodes CASSPREVPMNTEAFF. Looking up the rest from reference TRBV9 and TRBJ1-1 gives the full variable domain: DSGVTQTPKHLITATGQRVTLRCSPRSGDLSVYWYQQSLDQGLQFLIQYYNGEERAKGNILERFSAQQFPDLHSELNLSSLELGDSALYFCASSPREVPMNTEAFFGQGTRLTVV.

A few counts support this clonotype. The DNA of the CDR3 is TGCGCCAGCAGCTTCACCGTAGGTGGCGGGGAGCTGTTTTTT. Its translation is CASSFTVGGGELFF. The gene calls are TRBV5-1 and TRBJ2-2; D is undetermined. This CDR3 spans 14 amino acids. Per germline, CDR1 SGHRS and CDR2 YFSETQ. V was clipped by 2 bases and J by 7 bases, with 12 bases between them.

This sequence joins TRBV10-3 and TRBJ1-4; no reliable D call. The CDR3 loop spans 14 amino acids. The V and J ends lost 5 bases and 4 bases respectively, with 11 bases between them. Germline V lookup: CDR1 ENHRY, CDR2 SYGVKD. CDR3: CAISLDGINEKLFF. For the CDR3, the DNA is TGTGCCATCAGTCTCGACGGAATTAATGAAAAACTGTTTTTT.

The chain employs TRBV10-3 and TRBJ1-1; the D gene is possibly TRBD1 (6 bases). The germline V gene has CDR1 ENHRY and CDR2 SYGVKD. This CDR3 is 13 amino acids long. V lost 5 bases, J lost 10 bases, and 17 bases lay in between. DNA for the CDR3: TGTGCCATCAGTTTATCCCAAGGGGGTGCAGCTTTCTTT. Protein sequence: CAISLSQGGAAFF.

The chain combines TRBV5-1 with TRBJ2-7; maybe TRBD1 (6 bases). The CDR3 extends over 14 amino acids. V gave up 0 bases and J gave up 6 bases, with 13 bases separating them. Germline V gene sequence: CDR1 SGHRS, CDR2 YFSETQ. CDR3 in DNA: TGCGCCAGCAGCTTGGTCTGGGGGCTGGGCGAGCAGTACTTC. This sequence encodes CASSLVWGLGEQYF.

The chain carries TRBV7-6 and TRBJ2-2; D unresolved. CDR1 SGHVS and CDR2 FNYEAQ come from the germline V gene. The CDR3 is made up of 14 amino acids. V was pared by 5 bases and J by 5 bases, with 12 bases between. CDR3 residues: CASSPQIVTGELFF. The CDR3 coding sequence is TGTGCCAGCAGCCCCCAGATAGTGACCGGGGAGCTGTTTTTT.

The CDR3 reads CSAQGENSPLHF. CDR3 DNA sequence: TGCAGTGCTCAGGGTGAGAATTCACCCCTCCACTTT. The chain joins TRBV20-1 to TRBJ1-6, with D possibly TRBD1 on 5 matching bases. V was pared by 5 bases and J by 7 bases, with 9 bases between. This CDR3 spans 12 amino acids. Germline values: CDR1 DFQATT, CDR2 SNEGSKA (reference sequence).

This chain uses TRBV15 with TRBJ2-7; 10 bases are shared with TRBD1. Germline V gene data show CDR1 as LNHNV and CDR2 as YYDKDF (reference sequence). The CDR3 runs 14 residues. Germline trimming cut 5 bases from V and 6 bases from J; bases unmatched to any gene: 7. CDR3 loop: CATSGDRGGSEQYF. The CDR3 nucleotides read TGTGCCACCAGCGGGGACAGGGGAGGGTCCGAGCAGTACTTC.

Worth noting for this clonotype: A much larger clonotype is one base distant, so this may be a read error. This chain joins TRBV20-1 and TRBJ2-5; TRBD2 matches at 7 bases. Looked up from germline, CDR1 is DFQATT and CDR2 is SNEGSKA (reference sequence). There are 14 residues in the CDR3. V trimming: 3 bases; J trimming: 5 bases; junction bases outside the gene matches: 9. The CDR3 is CSASRGGSAETQYF. CDR3 in DNA: TGCAGTGCTAGTCGCGGCGGGAGTGCTGAGACCCAGTACTTC.

The sample holds a few counts of this clonotype. The chain carries TRBV2 and TRBJ2-7; no definite D call. V dropped 8 bases and J dropped 5 bases, with 13 bases sitting between them. CDR1 SNHLY and CDR2 FYNNEI come from the germline V gene. The CDR3 is 12 residues long. The CDR3 coding sequence is TGTGCCAGCTTGGCTGGGCTCAACGAGCAGTACTTC. The encoded protein is CASLAGLNEQYF.

The genes are TRBV10-3 and TRBJ2-7; perhaps TRBD2 as D (6 bases). V dropped 8 bases and J dropped 7 bases, with 18 bases sitting between them. Germline V CDR1 and CDR2: ENHRY, SYGVKD. The CDR3 covers 13 residues. This CDR3 reads CAISRGATGEQYF. Written as DNA, the CDR3 is TGTGCCATCTCTCGCGGGGCCACCGGGGAGCAGTACTTC.

The chain couples TRBV11-2 to TRBJ1-1; D call uncertain. The CDR3 has 14 residues. V was pared by 5 bases and J by 5 bases, with 15 bases between. Germline-derived CDR1 and CDR2 are SGHAT and FQNNGV. The CDR3 is CASSHIGTLTEAFF. The CDR3 nucleotides read TGTGCCAGCAGCCACATAGGCACGTTGACTGAAGCTTTCTTT.

The chain joins TRBV20-1 to TRBJ1-5, with 7 bases that match TRBD1. V lost 5 bases and J lost 5; bases outside the gene matches: 6. The CDR3 is made up of 13 amino acids. Germline V gives CDR1 DFQATT, CDR2 SNEGSKA (reference sequence). This CDR3 reads CSALTGDHQPQHF. The CDR3 region has the DNA TGCAGTGCTCTCACAGGGGATCATCAGCCCCAGCATTTT.

This chain joins TRBV15 and TRBJ1-6, with 7 bases lining up with TRBD1. The CDR3 loop spans 16 amino acids. The V and J ends lost 1 base and 6 bases, in that order; junction bases with no gene match: 6. Germline CDR1 is LNHNV and CDR2 is YYDKDF (reference sequence). This chain's CDR3 is CATSRGGTVGNSPLHF. The CDR3 coding sequence is TGTGCCACCAGCAGAGGAGGGACAGTGGGTAATTCACCCCTCCACTTT.

The chain recombines TRBV13 with TRBJ2-7, with TRBD2 identical over 8 bases. Germline CDR1 is PRHDT and CDR2 is FYEKMQ (reference sequence). The CDR3 has 13 residues. V shed 5 bases, J shed 6 bases, and the junction held 6 bases outside the gene matches. CDR3 DNA: TGTGCCAGCAGCCAAGATGGGACTAGCGAGCAGTACTTC. It yields the protein CASSQDGTSEQYF.

This clonotype was counted at least ten times. The J gene is TRBJ1-1, the V gene TRBV12-3 or TRBV12-4; D is ambiguous. The CDR3 extends over 14 amino acids. Trimming took 5 bases from V and 4 from J, leaving 14 bases between them. The DNA of the CDR3 is TGTGCCAGCAGTGGGCCTGCGGGAAGCACTGAAGCTTTCTTT. Protein sequence: CASSGPAGSTEAFF.

This clonotype was seen a handful of times. This chain links TRBV7-3 with TRBJ2-7; unclear D gene. The CDR3 totals 14 residues. The ends were cut back, 6 bases at V and 2 bases at J, with 14 bases in the middle. CDR1 is SGHTA and CDR2 is FQGTGA in the germline V gene. The CDR3 DNA follows: TGTGCCAGCAGTTACTCGAGTCAGGCCTACGAGCAGTACTTC. Residues: CASSYSSQAYEQYF.

Only a few counts were recorded for this clonotype. V gene TRBV6-1 combines with J gene TRBJ1-3, with a weak D call TRBD1 (6 bases). The ends were cut back, 8 bases at V and 0 bases at J, with 20 bases in the middle. Per germline, CDR1 MNHNS and CDR2 SASEGT. The CDR3 has 17 amino acids. This CDR3 reads CASSPRTEASSGNTIYF. CDR3 nucleotide sequence: TGTGCCAGCTCCCCGCGGACAGAGGCCAGCTCTGGAAACACCATATATTTT.

This clonotype was counted many times. In DNA, the CDR3 is TGTGCCAGCAGCTTCAGCGGGGGGGACACCGGGGAGCTGTTTTTT. This gives the protein CASSFSGGDTGELFF. The rearrangement links TRBV7-3 to TRBJ2-2; TRBD2 agrees at 10 bases. CDR1 is SGHTA and CDR2 is FQGTGA in the germline V gene. Trimming at V came to 3 bases and at J to 3 bases, leaving 1 base not matched to a gene. This CDR3 region has 15 residues. Full variable domain (outside the CDR3, taken from reference TRBV7-3 and TRBJ2-2): GAGVSQTPSNKVTEKGKYVELRCDPISGHTALYWYRQSLGQGPEFLIYFQGTGAADDSGLPNDRFFAVRPEGSVSTLKIQRTERGDSAVYLCASSFSGGDTGELFFGEGSRLTVL.

The table lists this clonotype with many counts. CDR3 in amino acids: CSVGYLANTEAFF. The CDR3 DNA is TGCAGCGTTGGATACCTAGCGAACACTGAAGCTTTCTTT. The chain links TRBV29-1 to TRBJ1-1; D not certain. This CDR3 spans 13 amino acids. Trimming shortened V by 4 bases and J by 1 base, and 10 bases separated the two germline ends. CDR1 is SQVTM and CDR2 is ANQGSEA in the germline V gene.

Only one count was recorded for this clonotype. The genes are TRBV2 and TRBJ1-1; D is uncertain. Trimming left V 5 bases short and J 8 bases short, with 15 bases between. The CDR3 runs 13 residues. CDR1 and CDR2 from the germline V gene are SNHLY and FYNNEI. The CDR3 loop reads CASSPRGFYEAFF. CDR3 nucleotides: TGTGCCAGCAGTCCCAGAGGGTTCTACGAAGCTTTCTTT. Complete variable domain (other parts from reference TRBV2 and TRBJ1-1): EPEVTQTPSHQVTQMGQEVILRCVPISNHLYFYWYRQILGQKVEFLVSFYNNEISEKSEIFDDQFSVERPDGSNFTLKIRSTKLEDSAMYFCASSPRGFYEAFFGQGTRLTVV.

This clonotype came up many times. This chain links TRBV7-2 with TRBJ1-6, with D hard to call. The CDR3 length is 12 residues. Trimming shortened V by 3 bases and J by 7 bases, and 4 bases separated the two germline ends. The germline V gene has CDR1 SGHTA and CDR2 FQGNSA. The CDR3 reads CASSFVNSPLHF. The CDR3 DNA reads TGTGCCAGCAGCTTCGTGAATTCACCCCTCCACTTT.

The gene calls are TRBV20-1 and TRBJ2-5; D may correspond to TRBD1 or TRBD2 (6 bases each). The CDR3 sequence is 13 residues long. Germline CDR1 and CDR2: DFQATT and SNEGSKA (reference sequence). Deletions cut 3 bases from V and 4 bases from J, with 12 bases between. The CDR3 is CSASDRGRETQYF. The CDR3 nucleotides are TGCAGTGCTAGCGATCGGGGGCGAGAGACCCAGTACTTC.